This is a list of T cell receptor beta chains from one sample in a study of blood T cell repertoires in COVID-19. Sequenced by immunoSEQ multiplex PCR; TCRdb stores in-frame clones only, minus some. The data hold about 140,000 clones, with about 82% observed a single time. The sequenced sample was peripheral blood. The receptors originated from a man aged 50 to 60 with acute or convalescent COVID-19. The CDR3 runs from the conserved cysteine through the conserved F or W. The order of the fields is clone size, J gene, D gene, V gene, CDR3 protein, CDR3 DNA. The D gene is left open where the match is weak. Rows give clone size only sometimes, using once, few, many, or a class for an expanded clone.

>-|TRBJ2-1|TRBD1|TRBV10-2
CASSEPGQPSYNEQFF
TGCGCCAGCAGTGAGCCGGGACAGCCGTCCTACAATGAGCAGTTCTTC
>-|TRBJ1-4|-|TRBV7-9
CASSLAEADEKLFF
TGTGCCAGCAGCTTAGCAGAGGCGGATGAAAAACTGTTTTTT
>-|TRBJ2-3|-|TRBV5-1
CASSLTGASTDTQYF
TGCGCCAGCAGCTTGACGGGAGCAAGCACAGATACGCAGTATTTT
>many|TRBJ2-7|-|TRBV9
CASSVAFGGYEQYF
TGTGCCAGCAGCGTAGCTTTCGGGGGCTACGAGCAGTACTTC
>-|TRBJ1-5|-|TRBV18
CASSQRFSNQPQHF
TGTGCCAGCTCACAACGGTTTAGCAATCAGCCCCAGCATTTT
>-|TRBJ2-7|TRBD1|TRBV24-1
CATSPRQGGSYEQYF
TGTGCCACCTCCCCTCGACAGGGCGGGTCCTACGAGCAGTACTTC
>-|TRBJ1-5|-|TRBV3-1/TRBV3-2
CASSQGAGDQPQHF
TGTGCCAGCAGCCAAGGGGCAGGGGATCAGCCCCAGCATTTT
>once|TRBJ2-7|-|TRBV9
CASSVLPSVTYEQYF
TGTGCCAGCAGCGTCCTCCCTAGCGTGACCTACGAGCAGTACTTC
>-|TRBJ2-2|TRBD2|TRBV5-1
CASSLDPPAGGPGELFF
TGCGCCAGCAGCTTGGACCCCCCAGCGGGAGGCCCCGGGGAGCTGTTTTTT
>-|TRBJ1-5|-|TRBV2
CASRPTGRGQPQHF
TGTGCCAGCAGGCCCACAGGGAGGGGTCAGCCCCAGCATTTT
>few|TRBJ1-5|-|TRBV19
CASSSGGNNQPQHF
TGTGCCAGTAGTAGTGGAGGGAACAATCAGCCCCAGCATTTT
>once|TRBJ1-6|-|TRBV5-1
CASSRDVGGSYNSPLHF
TGCGCCAGCAGCAGAGACGTGGGGGGCTCCTATAATTCACCCCTCCACTTT
>-|TRBJ2-1|-|TRBV5-1
CASSPTAEREYNEQFF
TGCGCCAGCAGCCCGACTGCCGAACGGGAATACAATGAGCAGTTCTTC
>-|TRBJ2-3|TRBD2|TRBV9
CASSVGLGGSGTDTQYF
TGTGCCAGCAGCGTAGGCTTGGGCGGGAGTGGGACAGATACGCAGTATTTT
>-|TRBJ1-2|TRBD1|TRBV12-3/TRBV12-4
CASSLGQNYGYTF
TGTGCCAGCAGCCTGGGACAGAACTATGGCTACACCTTC
>once|TRBJ1-5|-|TRBV30
CAWSRLGQGSQPQHF
TGTGCCTGGAGTCGGTTAGGGCAGGGCAGTCAGCCCCAGCATTTT
>-|TRBJ2-2|TRBD1|TRBV27
CASSPQGAPGTGELFF
TGTGCCAGCAGTCCACAGGGGGCGCCGGGCACCGGGGAGCTGTTTTTT
>-|TRBJ2-3|-|TRBV7-3
CASSLAGGLDTQYF
TGTGCCAGCAGCTTGGCCGGGGGGCTAGATACGCAGTATTTT
>-|TRBJ2-2|-|TRBV7-9
CASSLEWLEGLFF
TGTGCCAGCAGCTTAGAATGGCTCGAGGGGCTGTTTTTT
>once|TRBJ1-6|-|TRBV5-1
CASSRESSSPLHF
TGCGCCAGCAGCCGGGAAAGCAGTTCACCCCTCCACTTT
>once|TRBJ2-5|-|TRBV10-3
CAIGTDQETQYF
TGTGCCATCGGAACAGACCAAGAGACCCAGTACTTC
>few|TRBJ2-7|-|TRBV12-3/TRBV12-4
CASSLGDRYEQYF
TGTGCCAGCAGTTTAGGAGACAGGTACGAGCAGTACTTC
>-|TRBJ2-5|-|TRBV5-1
CASSLDVSGIQETQYF
TGCGCCAGCAGCTTGGACGTCTCAGGGATCCAAGAGACCCAGTACTTC
>few|TRBJ1-2|-|TRBV9
CASSLGTTGNYGYTF
TGTGCCAGCAGCCTGGGGACAACCGGGAACTATGGCTACACCTTC
>-|TRBJ2-3|-|TRBV7-6
CASSPRNGVADTQYF
TGTGCCAGCAGCCCGCGGAATGGCGTGGCAGATACGCAGTATTTT